One and the same sample provided the 12 T cell receptor beta chains below, sequenced in a study of neurological immune-mediated disorders (dated by TCRdb to about 2019). The library was generated by 5' RACE. Sequencing was performed on an Illumina HiSeq 2500. Starting from the raw public reads, TCRdb applied fastp trimming at Q25, assembled clones with MiXCR and retained in-frame beta chains. Each entry is one CDR3 protein sequence, shown with its most common DNA and genes. The sample records about 31,000 distinct CDR3 sequences, about 4% of which are singletons. Roughly 25% of the sample goes to the ten largest clones. The sequenced material came from CD4+ T cells from blood. The receptors derive from a woman aged 40 to 55 in good health.

The chain recombines TRBV3-1 with TRBJ1-1, with a possible D match to TRBD1 (6 bases). The CDR3 extends over 14 amino acids. The V and J ends lost 3 bases and 1 base respectively, with 9 bases between them. The germline V gene encodes CDR1 LGHDT and CDR2 YNNKEL (reference sequence). The CDR3 DNA reads TGTGCCAGCAGCCACCCACAGGGGAACACTGAAGCTTTCTTT. Protein sequence: CASSHPQGNTEAFF. Full variable domain (remainder filled in from reference TRBV3-1 and TRBJ1-1): DTAVSQTPKYLVTQMGNDKSIKCEQNLGHDTMYWYKQDSKKFLKIMFSYNNKELIINETVPNRFSPKSPDKAHLNLHINSLELGDSAVYFCASSHPQGNTEAFFGQGTRLTVV.

This clonotype has a count of ten or more. The chain uses TRBV20-1 and TRBJ1-4; no clear D gene. The germline gives CDR1 DFQATT, CDR2 SNEGSKA (reference sequence). The CDR3 covers 16 residues. Trimming removed 6 bases from V and 7 bases from J, with 24 bases in between. CDR3 region: CSAAVVSGGGAEKLFF. The CDR3, as DNA: TGCAGTGCCGCCGTCGTGTCCGGAGGCGGAGCTGAAAAACTGTTTTTT.

In its sample, this clonotype was seen many times. The genes are TRBV12-3 or TRBV12-4 and TRBJ2-7, with 7 bases matching TRBD1. There are 14 residues in the CDR3. The junction had 4 bases not matched to a gene; V was cut back by 5 bases and J by 0 bases. CDR3 region: CASSPRTGSYEQYF. CDR3 nucleotide sequence: TGTGCCAGCAGTCCTCGGACAGGCTCCTACGAGCAGTACTTC.

This clonotype was recorded at least ten times. V and J are TRBV5-1 and TRBJ2-3; D unresolved. CDR3 length equals 15 residues. V was clipped by 0 bases and J by 0 bases, with 8 bases between them. Germline V lookup: CDR1 SGHRS, CDR2 YFSETQ. This CDR3 reads CASSLVGSSTDTQYF. The CDR3 region has the DNA TGCGCCAGCAGCTTGGTCGGCAGCAGCACAGATACGCAGTATTTT.

On this clonotype: A read error may be the cause here, since a much bigger clone is one base away. The genes are TRBV20-1 and TRBJ2-7; TRBD2 matches 7 bases. With V trimmed by 5 bases and J by 7 bases, 5 bases remained unmatched. The CDR3 spans 11 residues. Germline V gene lookup returns CDR1 DFQATT and CDR2 SNEGSKA (reference sequence). The CDR3 loop is CSAREVREQYF. The CDR3 region has the DNA TGCAGTGCTCGGGAGGTACGAGAGCAGTACTTC.

This clonotype was counted many times. The genes are TRBV9 and TRBJ2-1; 12 bases align to TRBD2. The V and J ends lost 2 bases and 5 bases, in that order; junction bases with no gene match: 5. Per the germline V gene, CDR1 is SGDLS and CDR2 is YYNGEE. The CDR3 is 16 residues long. CDR3 loop: CASSVASGREHNEQFF. In DNA, the CDR3 is TGTGCCAGCAGCGTCGCTAGCGGGAGGGAACACAATGAGCAGTTCTTC.

This clonotype was found many times. The gene calls are TRBV21-1 and TRBJ2-7. TRBV21-1 is a recognized pseudogene. The CDR3 runs to 13 residues. DNA of the CDR3: TGTGCCAGCAGATCCAGGCACTCCTACGAGCAGTACTTC. This translates into CASRSRHSYEQYF.

This clonotype came up many times. The chain links TRBV4-1 to TRBJ2-1; 8 bases are shared with TRBD1. Germline CDR1 is MGHRA and CDR2 is YSYEKL. After removal of 8 bases from V and 10 bases from J, the junction contained 7 bases not matched to a gene. This CDR3 contains 12 residues. DNA of the CDR3: TGCGCCAGCGGGCCAGGGGGCGGGGAGCAGTTCTTC. It encodes CASGPGGGEQFF.

This clonotype was detected ten times or more. This sequence joins TRBV5-1 and TRBJ2-5, with a tentative D call TRBD1 (6 bases). The CDR3 covers 15 residues. The germline gives CDR1 SGHRS, CDR2 YFSETQ. V was trimmed by 1 base and J by 1 base, leaving 11 bases between them. CDR3 bases: TGCGCCAGCAGCTTGAGGGGGTCCGCCCAAGAGACCCAGTACTTC. Residues: CASSLRGSAQETQYF.

This clonotype was observed many times. The chain couples TRBV7-2 to TRBJ2-1; TRBD2 matches at 7 bases. In germline, CDR1 is SGHTA, CDR2 FQGNSA. The CDR3 contains 15 residues. V shed 4 bases and J 1 base; nucleotides not matched to a gene: 4. CDR3 protein: CASSSEAGSYNEQFF. The CDR3 DNA is TGTGCCAGCAGCTCGGAAGCGGGATCCTACAATGAGCAGTTCTTC.

A remark on this clonotype: A junction end diverges from the germline sequence, so it may reflect a read error. The rearrangement uses TRBV7-7 and TRBJ1-5; D may be TRBD1 (5 bases). The germline V gene has CDR1 SSHAT and CDR2 FNYEAQ (reference sequence). The CDR3 is 16 residues long. The CDR3 DNA is TGTGCTAGCAGCTTCGGGCTGGGGGATGGCAATCAGCCCCAGCATTTT. Protein: CASSFGLGDGNQPQHF.

This clonotype was found many times. V usage is TRBV27 and J usage is TRBJ2-7; D uncertain. The V gene lost 3 bases and the J gene lost 4 bases, with 13 bases spanning the gap. This CDR3 region has 14 residues. Per germline, CDR1 MNHEY and CDR2 SMNVEV (reference sequence). The CDR3 loop is CASSLVGFGYEQYF. CDR3 DNA: TGTGCCAGCAGTTTGGTCGGATTCGGGTACGAGCAGTACTTC.